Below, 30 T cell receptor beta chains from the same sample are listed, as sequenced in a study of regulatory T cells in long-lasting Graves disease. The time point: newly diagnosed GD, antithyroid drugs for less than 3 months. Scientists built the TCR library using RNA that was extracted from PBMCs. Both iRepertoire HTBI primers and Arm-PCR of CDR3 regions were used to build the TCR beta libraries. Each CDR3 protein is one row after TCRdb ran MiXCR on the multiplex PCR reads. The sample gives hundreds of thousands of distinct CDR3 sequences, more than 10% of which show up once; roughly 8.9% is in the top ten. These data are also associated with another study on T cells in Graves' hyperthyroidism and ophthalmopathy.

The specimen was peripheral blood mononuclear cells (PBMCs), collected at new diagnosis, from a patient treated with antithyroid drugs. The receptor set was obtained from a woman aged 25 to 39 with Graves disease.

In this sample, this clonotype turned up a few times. The CDR3 DNA reads TGTGCCAGCACCCCAGAGCGGGACCCGGGAAAATACTACGAGCAGTACTTC. It translates to CASTPERDPGKYYEQYF. The chain links TRBV19 to TRBJ2-7; 7 bases map to TRBD2. Unmatched junction bases numbered 20, after V lost 9 bases and J lost 3 bases. The CDR3 runs 17 residues. Per the germline V gene, CDR1 is LNHDA and CDR2 is SQIVND (reference sequence).

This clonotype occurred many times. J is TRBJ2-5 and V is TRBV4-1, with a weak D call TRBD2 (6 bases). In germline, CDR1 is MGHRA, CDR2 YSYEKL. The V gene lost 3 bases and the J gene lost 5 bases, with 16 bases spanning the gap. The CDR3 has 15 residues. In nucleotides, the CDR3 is TGCGCCAGCAGCCAGGGCGAGGGACGGGGGGAGACCCAGTACTTC. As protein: CASSQGEGRGETQYF.

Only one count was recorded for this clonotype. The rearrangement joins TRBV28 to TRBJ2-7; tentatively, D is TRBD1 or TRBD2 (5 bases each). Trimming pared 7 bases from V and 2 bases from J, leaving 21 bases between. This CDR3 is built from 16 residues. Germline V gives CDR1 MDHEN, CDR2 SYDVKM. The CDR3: CASNSVSTRGAYEQYF. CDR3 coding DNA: TGTGCCAGCAATTCCGTATCTACCAGAGGGGCCTACGAGCAGTACTTC. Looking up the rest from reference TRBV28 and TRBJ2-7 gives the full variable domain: DVKVTQSSRYLVKRTGEKVFLECVQDMDHENMFWYRQDPGLGLRLIYFSYDVKMKEKGDIPEGYSVSREKKERFSLILESASTNQTSMYLCASNSVSTRGAYEQYFGPGTRLTVT.

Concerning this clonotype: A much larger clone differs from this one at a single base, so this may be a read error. CDR3 in amino acids: CASSSYVHSEQFF. The CDR3 region has the DNA TGTGCCAGCAGCTCGTACGTTCACAGTGAGCAGTTCTTC. The chain employs TRBV7-2 and TRBJ2-1; unclear D gene. Trimming stripped 4 bases from V and 9 bases from J, with 13 bases between. CDR1 is SGHTA and CDR2 is FQGNSA in the germline V gene. The CDR3 has 13 amino acids.

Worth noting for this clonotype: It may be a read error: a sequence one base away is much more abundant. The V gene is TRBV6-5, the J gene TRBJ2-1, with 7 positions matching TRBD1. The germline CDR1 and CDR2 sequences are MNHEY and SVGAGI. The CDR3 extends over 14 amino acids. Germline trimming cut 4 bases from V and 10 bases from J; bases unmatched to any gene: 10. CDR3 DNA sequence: TGTGCCAGCAGTTTCCGGACAGGACGCGGCGAGCAGTTCTTC. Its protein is CASSFRTGRGEQFF.

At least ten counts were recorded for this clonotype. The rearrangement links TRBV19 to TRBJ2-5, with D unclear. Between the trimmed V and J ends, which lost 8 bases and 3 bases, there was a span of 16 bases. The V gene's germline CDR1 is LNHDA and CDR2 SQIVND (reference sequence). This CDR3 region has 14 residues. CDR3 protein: CASSRGVMEETQYF. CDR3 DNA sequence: TGTGCCAGTTCCCGTGGGGTAATGGAAGAGACCCAGTACTTC. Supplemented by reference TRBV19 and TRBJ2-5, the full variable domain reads DGGITQSPKYLFRKEGQNVTLSCEQNLNHDAMYWYRQDPGQGLRLIYYSQIVNDFQKGDIAEGYSVSREKKESFPLTVTSAQKNPTAFYLCASSRGVMEETQYFGPGTRLLVL.

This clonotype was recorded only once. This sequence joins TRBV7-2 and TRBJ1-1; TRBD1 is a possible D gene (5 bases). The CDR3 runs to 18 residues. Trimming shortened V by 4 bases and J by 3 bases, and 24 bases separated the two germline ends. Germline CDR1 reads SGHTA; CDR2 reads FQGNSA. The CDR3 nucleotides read TGTGCCAGCAGCTCTCGGGGGGGGTATTCCGTATTGGACACTGAAGCTTTCTTT. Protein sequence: CASSSRGGYSVLDTEAFF.

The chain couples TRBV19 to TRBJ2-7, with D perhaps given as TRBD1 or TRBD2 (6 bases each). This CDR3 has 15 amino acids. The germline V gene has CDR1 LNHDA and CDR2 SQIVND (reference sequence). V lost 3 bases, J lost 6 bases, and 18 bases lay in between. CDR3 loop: CASSMMSGARGEQYF. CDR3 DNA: TGTGCCAGTAGTATGATGTCGGGGGCACGTGGCGAGCAGTACTTC.

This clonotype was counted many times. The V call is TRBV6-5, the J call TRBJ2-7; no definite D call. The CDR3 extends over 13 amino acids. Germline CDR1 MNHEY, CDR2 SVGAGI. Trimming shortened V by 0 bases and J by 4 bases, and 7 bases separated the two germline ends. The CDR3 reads CASSYSYQYEQYF. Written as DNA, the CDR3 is TGTGCCAGCAGTTACTCTTATCAGTACGAGCAGTACTTC.

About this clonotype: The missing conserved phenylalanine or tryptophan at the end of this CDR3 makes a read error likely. As DNA, the CDR3 is TGTGCCACCAGTAGTGGGGCGGGGGCCTATGAGCAGTTCTCC. Its translation: CATSSGAGAYEQFS. The V call is TRBV19, the J call TRBJ2-1, with a weak D call TRBD2 (7 bases). The CDR3 contains 14 residues. Trimming took 10 bases from V and 8 from J, leaving 21 bases between them. Per germline, CDR1 LNHDA and CDR2 SQIVND (reference sequence).

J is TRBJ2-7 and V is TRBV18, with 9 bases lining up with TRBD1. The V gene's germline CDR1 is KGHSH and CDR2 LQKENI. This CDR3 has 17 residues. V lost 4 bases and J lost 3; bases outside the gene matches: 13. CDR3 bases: TGTGCCAGCTCACGGGACCGTCTTGGGACAGGGATCTACGAGCAGTACTTC. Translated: CASSRDRLGTGIYEQYF. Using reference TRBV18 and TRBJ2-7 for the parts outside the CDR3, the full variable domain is NAGVMQNPRHLVRRRGQEARLRCSPMKGHSHVYWYRQLPEEGLKFMVYLQKENIIDESGMPKERFSAEFPKEGPSILRIQQVVRGDSAAYFCASSRDRLGTGIYEQYFGPGTRLTVT.

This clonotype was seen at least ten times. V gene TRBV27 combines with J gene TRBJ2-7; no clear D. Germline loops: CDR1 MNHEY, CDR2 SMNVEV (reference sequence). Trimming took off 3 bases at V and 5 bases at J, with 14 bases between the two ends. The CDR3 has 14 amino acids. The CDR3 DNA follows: TGTGCCAGCAGTTTTCGTCGGTTAGTTGACGAGCAGTACTTC. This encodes CASSFRRLVDEQYF.

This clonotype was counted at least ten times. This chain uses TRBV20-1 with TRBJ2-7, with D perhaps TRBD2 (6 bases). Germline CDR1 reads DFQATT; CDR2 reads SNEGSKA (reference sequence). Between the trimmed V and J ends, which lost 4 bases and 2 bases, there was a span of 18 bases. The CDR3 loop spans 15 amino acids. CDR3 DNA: TGCAGTGCTATTCCCGAGGCGGGACCTCCCTACGAGCAGTACTTC. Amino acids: CSAIPEAGPPYEQYF.

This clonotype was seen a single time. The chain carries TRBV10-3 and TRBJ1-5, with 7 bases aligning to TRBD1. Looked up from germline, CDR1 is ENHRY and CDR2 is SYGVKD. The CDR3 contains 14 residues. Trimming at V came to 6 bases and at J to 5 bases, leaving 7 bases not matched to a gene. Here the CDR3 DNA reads TGTGCCATCAGCCAGGGGGGGGGGGATCAGCCCCAGCATTTT. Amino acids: CAISQGGGDQPQHF.

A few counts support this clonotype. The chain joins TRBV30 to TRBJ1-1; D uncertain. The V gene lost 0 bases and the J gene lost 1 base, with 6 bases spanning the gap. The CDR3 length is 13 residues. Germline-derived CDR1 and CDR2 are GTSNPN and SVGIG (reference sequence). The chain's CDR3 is CAWSVVRNTEAFF. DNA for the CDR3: TGTGCCTGGAGTGTAGTCCGGAACACTGAAGCTTTCTTT.

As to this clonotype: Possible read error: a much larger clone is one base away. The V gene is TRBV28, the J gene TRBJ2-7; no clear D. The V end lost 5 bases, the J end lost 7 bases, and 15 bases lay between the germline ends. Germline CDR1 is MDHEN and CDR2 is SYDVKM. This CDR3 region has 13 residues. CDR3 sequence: CASSPTALNEQYF. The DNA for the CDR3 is TGTGCCAGCAGTCCCACAGCCCTCAATGAGCAGTACTTC.

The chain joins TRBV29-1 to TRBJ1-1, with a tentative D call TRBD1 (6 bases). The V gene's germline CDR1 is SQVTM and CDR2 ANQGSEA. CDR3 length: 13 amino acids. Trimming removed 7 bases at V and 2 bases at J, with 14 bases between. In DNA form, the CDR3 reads TGCAGCGCAATGACAGGTGGCAACACTGAAGCTTTCTTT. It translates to CSAMTGGNTEAFF.

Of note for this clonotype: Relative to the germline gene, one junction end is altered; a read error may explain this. The CDR3 region is CVSSEGWTGRNEKLFF. In DNA, the CDR3 is TGTGTCAGCAGTGAAGGATGGACAGGGCGGAATGAAAAACTGTTTTTT. The chain links TRBV6-1 to TRBJ1-4; 8 bases fit TRBD1. Germline V gives CDR1 MNHNS, CDR2 SASEGT. The length of the CDR3 is 16 residues.

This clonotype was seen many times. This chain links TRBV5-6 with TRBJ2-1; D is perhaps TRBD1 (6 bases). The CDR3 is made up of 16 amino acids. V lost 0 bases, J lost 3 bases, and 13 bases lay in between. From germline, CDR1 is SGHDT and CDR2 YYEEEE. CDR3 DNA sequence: TGTGCCAGCAGCTTGGGATCGCAGGGGTACTACAATGAGCAGTTCTTC. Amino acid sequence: CASSLGSQGYYNEQFF. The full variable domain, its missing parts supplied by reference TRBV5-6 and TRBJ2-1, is DAGVTQSPTHLIKTRGQQVTLRCSPKSGHDTVSWYQQALGQGPQFIFQYYEEEERQRGNFPDRFSGHQFPNYSSELNVNALLLGDSALYLCASSLGSQGYYNEQFFGPGTRLTVL.

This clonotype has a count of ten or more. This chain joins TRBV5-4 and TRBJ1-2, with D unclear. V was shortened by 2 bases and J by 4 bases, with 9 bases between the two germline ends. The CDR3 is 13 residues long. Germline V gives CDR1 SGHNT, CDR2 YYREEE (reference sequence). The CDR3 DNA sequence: TGTGCCAGCAGCTTTGGAGGGTCCTATGGCTACACCTTC. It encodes CASSFGGSYGYTF.

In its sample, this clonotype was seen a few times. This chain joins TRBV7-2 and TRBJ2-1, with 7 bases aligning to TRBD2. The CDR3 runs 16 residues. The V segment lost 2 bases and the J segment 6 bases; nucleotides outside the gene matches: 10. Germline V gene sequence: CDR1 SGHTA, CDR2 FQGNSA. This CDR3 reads CASSLYGGSIFNEQFF. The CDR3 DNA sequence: TGTGCCAGCAGCTTATACGGCGGGAGTATCTTCAATGAGCAGTTCTTC.

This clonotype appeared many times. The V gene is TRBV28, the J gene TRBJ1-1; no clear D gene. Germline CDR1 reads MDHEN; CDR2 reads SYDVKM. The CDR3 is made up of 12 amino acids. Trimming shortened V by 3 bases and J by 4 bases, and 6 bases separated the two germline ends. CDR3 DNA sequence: TGTGCCAGCAGTTTCGAGGTCACTGAAGCTTTCTTT. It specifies CASSFEVTEAFF.

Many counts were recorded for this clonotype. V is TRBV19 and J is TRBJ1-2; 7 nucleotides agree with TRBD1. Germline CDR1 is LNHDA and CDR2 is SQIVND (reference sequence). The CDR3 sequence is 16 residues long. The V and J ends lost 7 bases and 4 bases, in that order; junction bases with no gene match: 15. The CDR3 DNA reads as TGTGCCAGTACCGGGGCAGGGGGTGCGATCCGCTATGGCTACACCTTC. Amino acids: CASTGAGGAIRYGYTF.

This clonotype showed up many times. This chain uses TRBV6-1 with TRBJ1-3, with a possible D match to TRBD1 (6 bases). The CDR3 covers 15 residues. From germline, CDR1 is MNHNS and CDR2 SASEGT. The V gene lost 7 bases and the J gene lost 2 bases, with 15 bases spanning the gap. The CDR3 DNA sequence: TGTGCCAGCACCTCCGACAGGTCCACTGGAAACACCATATATTTT. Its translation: CASTSDRSTGNTIYF.

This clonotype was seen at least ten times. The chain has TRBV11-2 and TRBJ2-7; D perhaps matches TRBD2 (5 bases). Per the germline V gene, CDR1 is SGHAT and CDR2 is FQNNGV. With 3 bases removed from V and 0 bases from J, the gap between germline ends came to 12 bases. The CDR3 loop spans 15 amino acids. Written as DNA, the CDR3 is TGTGCCAGCAGCTTCGGCGGGTCCAGCTCCTACGAGCAGTACTTC. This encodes CASSFGGSSSYEQYF. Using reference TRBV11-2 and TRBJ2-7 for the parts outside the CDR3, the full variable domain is EAGVAQSPRYKIIEKRQSVAFWCNPISGHATLYWYQQILGQGPKLLIQFQNNGVVDDSQLPKDRFSAERLKGVDSTLKIQPAKLEDSAVYLCASSFGGSSSYEQYFGPGTRLTVT.

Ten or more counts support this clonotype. In DNA form, the CDR3 reads TGTGCCTGGAGCGGACAGAATCAGCCCCAGCATTTT. It yields the protein CAWSGQNQPQHF. V is TRBV30 and J is TRBJ1-5, with D perhaps matching TRBD1 (6 bases). The germline gives CDR1 GTSNPN, CDR2 SVGIG (reference sequence). V was trimmed by 3 bases and J by 4 bases, leaving 7 bases between them. The CDR3 is 12 residues long. Looking up the rest from reference TRBV30 and TRBJ1-5 gives the full variable domain: SQTIHQWPATLVQPVGSPLSLECTVEGTSNPNLYWYRQAAGRGLQLLFYSVGIGQISSEVPQNLSASRPQDRQFILSSKKLLLSDSGFYLCAWSGQNQPQHFGDGTRLSIL.

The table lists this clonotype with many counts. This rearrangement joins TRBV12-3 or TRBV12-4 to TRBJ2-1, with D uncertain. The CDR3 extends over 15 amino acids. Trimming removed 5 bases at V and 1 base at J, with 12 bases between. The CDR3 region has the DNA TGTGCCAGCAGTCCTATAGCTAGGTCCTACAATGAGCAGTTCTTC. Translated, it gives CASSPIARSYNEQFF.

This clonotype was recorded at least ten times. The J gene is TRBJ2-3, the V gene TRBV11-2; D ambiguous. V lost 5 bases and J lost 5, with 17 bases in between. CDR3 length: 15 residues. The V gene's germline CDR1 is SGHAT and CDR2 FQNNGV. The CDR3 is CASSPTPESVDTQYF. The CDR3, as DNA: TGTGCCAGCAGCCCAACACCAGAGAGCGTAGATACGCAGTATTTT.

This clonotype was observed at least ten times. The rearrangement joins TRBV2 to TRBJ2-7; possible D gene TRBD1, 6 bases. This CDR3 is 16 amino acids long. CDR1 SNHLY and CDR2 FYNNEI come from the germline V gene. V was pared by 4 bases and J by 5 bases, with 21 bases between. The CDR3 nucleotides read TGTGCCAGCAGTGGATATTTGGACAGTACTTGGGACGAGCAGTACTTC. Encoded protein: CASSGYLDSTWDEQYF.

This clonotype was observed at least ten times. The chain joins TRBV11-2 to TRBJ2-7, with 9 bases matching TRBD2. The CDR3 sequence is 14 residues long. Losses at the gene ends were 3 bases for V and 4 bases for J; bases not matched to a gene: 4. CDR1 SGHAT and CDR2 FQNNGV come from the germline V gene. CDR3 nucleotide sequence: TGTGCCAGCAGCTTGGGACTAGCTCCGTACGAGCAGTACTTC. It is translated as CASSLGLAPYEQYF. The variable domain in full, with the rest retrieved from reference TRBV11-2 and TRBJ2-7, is EAGVAQSPRYKIIEKRQSVAFWCNPISGHATLYWYQQILGQGPKLLIQFQNNGVVDDSQLPKDRFSAERLKGVDSTLKIQPAKLEDSAVYLCASSLGLAPYEQYFGPGTRLTVT.